Listed here are 14 T cell receptor beta chains from one sample, sequenced in a study of T cell repertoires in cytomegalovirus infection. TCRdb re-called the reads through MiXCR, storing one row per CDR3 protein. The repertoire holds hundreds of thousands of distinct CDR3 sequences, with approximately 30% as singletons. No antigens are known for them. The sequencing used cultured CD8+ T cells from PBMCs, collected from culture after CMV antigen stimulation. The receptors originated from a human donor in good health (CMV status not recorded). Some clones in this sample may be carry-over from other donors' samples.

In its sample, this clonotype was seen a few times. The genes are TRBV19 and TRBJ2-2; 10 bases fit TRBD2. V shed 5 bases and J 9 bases; nucleotides not matched to a gene: 9. The germline V gene has CDR1 LNHDA and CDR2 SQIVND (reference sequence). This CDR3 region has 15 residues. This chain's CDR3 is CASSWTSGRPRELFF. The DNA for the CDR3 is TGTGCCAGTAGTTGGACTAGCGGCCGCCCCCGGGAGCTGTTTTTT.

The chain combines TRBV20-1 with TRBJ2-1; TRBD1 matches at 7 bases. This CDR3 region has 13 residues. The J segment lost 4 bases and the V segment lost 4 bases, leaving 4 bases of the junction unmatched. Germline V gives CDR1 DFQATT, CDR2 SNEGSKA (reference sequence). This CDR3 reads CSAIGTAYNEQFF. DNA for the CDR3: TGCAGTGCTATCGGGACAGCTTACAATGAGCAGTTCTTC.

This clonotype came up many times. The chain employs TRBV7-2 and TRBJ2-5; 9 bases line up with TRBD2. V lost 1 base to trimming and J lost 4 bases; unmatched junction nucleotides: 10. The CDR3 is 17 residues long. Germline values: CDR1 SGHTA, CDR2 FQGNSA. The CDR3, as DNA: TGTGCCAGCAGCTTAGATGTAGCGGGGGTAGAGGGAGAGACCCAGTACTTC. Amino acids: CASSLDVAGVEGETQYF.

The gene calls are TRBV27 and TRBJ2-7; 9 bases are shared with TRBD1. V dropped 5 bases and J dropped 0; count of bases not matched to a gene: 8. CDR1 is MNHEY, CDR2 SMNVEV, per germline (reference sequence). This CDR3 region has 16 residues. CDR3: CASSPRTGDSSYEQYV. The CDR3 DNA is TGTGCCAGCAGTCCCCGGACAGGGGATTCCTCCTACGAGCAGTACGTC.

This clonotype was counted at least ten times. The rearrangement uses TRBV7-2 and TRBJ1-5; TRBD1 matches at 8 bases. The V and J ends lost 3 bases and 7 bases, in that order; junction bases with no gene match: 5. The V gene's germline CDR1 is SGHTA and CDR2 FQGNSA. This CDR3 is 14 amino acids long. CDR3 sequence reads: CASSFQGAGQPQHF. The CDR3 DNA follows: TGTGCCAGCAGCTTTCAGGGGGCAGGCCAGCCCCAGCATTTT.

This clonotype was detected many times. The V and J genes are TRBV10-3 and TRBJ1-2; weak D call: TRBD1 (6 bases). The germline V gene encodes CDR1 ENHRY and CDR2 SYGVKD. V was shortened by 3 bases and J by 3 bases, with 17 bases between the two germline ends. The CDR3 is 16 residues long. CDR3 region: CAISDDPGGLDYGYTF. DNA for the CDR3: TGTGCCATCAGTGATGACCCGGGGGGGCTCGACTATGGCTACACCTTC.

This clonotype was observed many times. This chain links TRBV12-5 with TRBJ2-5, with TRBD1 as a possible D gene (6 bases). CDR1 LGHNT and CDR2 FRNRAP come from the germline V gene. The CDR3 contains 15 residues. Trimming removed 0 bases at V and 3 bases at J, with 11 bases between. CDR3: CASGLVPQGEETQYF. The CDR3 DNA reads as TGTGCTAGTGGTTTGGTACCACAGGGCGAAGAGACCCAGTACTTC.

V gene TRBV19 combines with J gene TRBJ2-1, with unresolved D. Germline V gene lookup returns CDR1 LNHDA and CDR2 SQIVND (reference sequence). The CDR3 consists of 14 residues. V was trimmed by 5 bases and J by 3 bases, leaving 11 bases between them. The CDR3 bases are TGTGCCAGTAGTCCTCAGGACCTCTACAATGAGCAGTTCTTC. Protein product: CASSPQDLYNEQFF.

This clonotype was counted at least ten times. This chain links TRBV7-8 with TRBJ2-1; D remains ambiguous. V was shortened by 1 base and J by 0 bases, with 10 bases between the two germline ends. The CDR3 covers 16 residues. Germline assignment: CDR1 SGHVS and CDR2 FQNEAQ. The CDR3 spells CASSLGTWASYNEQFF. CDR3 nucleotides: TGTGCCAGCAGCTTAGGGACGTGGGCCTCCTACAATGAGCAGTTCTTC.

V usage is TRBV4-1 and J usage is TRBJ2-5; the match to TRBD2 covers 13 bases. There are 16 residues in the CDR3. Germline trimming cut 1 base from V and 5 bases from J; bases unmatched to any gene: 4. Germline V gene sequence: CDR1 MGHRA, CDR2 YSYEKL. CDR3 in amino acids: CASSQGTSGGYETQYF. The CDR3 DNA sequence: TGCGCCAGCAGCCAAGGGACTAGCGGGGGTTATGAGACCCAGTACTTC.

V and J are TRBV11-1 and TRBJ2-7; TRBD1 aligns across 8 bases. Germline V lookup: CDR1 SGHAT, CDR2 FQDESV (reference sequence). V lost 3 bases to trimming and J lost 0 bases; unmatched junction nucleotides: 4. The CDR3 is 15 residues long. CDR3 residues: CASSFLTGGSYEQYV. CDR3 nucleotide sequence: TGTGCCAGCAGCTTTCTAACAGGGGGCTCCTACGAGCAGTACGTC.

The chain joins TRBV20-1 to TRBJ2-1; possibly TRBD2 for D (6 bases). Trimming shortened V by 6 bases and J by 12 bases, and 18 bases separated the two germline ends. The CDR3 is 12 amino acids. In germline, CDR1 is DFQATT, CDR2 SNEGSKA (reference sequence). The CDR3 spells CSAIPGGKRQFF. The CDR3 coding sequence is TGCAGTGCCATACCCGGAGGGAAACGGCAGTTCTTC.

The chain couples TRBV6-6 to TRBJ2-5; weak D call: TRBD2 (5 bases). V lost 6 bases and J 5 bases, leaving 16 bases between the germline ends. CDR1 is MNHNY, CDR2 SVGAGI, per germline (reference sequence). The CDR3 runs 14 residues. The CDR3 nucleotides read TGTGCCAGCAGGCCCCTGGAGCCGGGGGAGACCCAGTACTTC. Translated, it gives CASRPLEPGETQYF.

This sequence joins TRBV5-8 and TRBJ1-4; D not certain. The CDR3 covers 16 residues. CDR1 and CDR2 (germline): SGHTS, YDEGEE. Trimming left V 0 bases short and J 8 bases short, with 17 bases between. For the CDR3, the DNA is TGTGCCAGCAGCTTGGGTGCCGGGCCCGCTCGGGAAAAACTGTTTTTT. Amino acid sequence: CASSLGAGPAREKLFF.